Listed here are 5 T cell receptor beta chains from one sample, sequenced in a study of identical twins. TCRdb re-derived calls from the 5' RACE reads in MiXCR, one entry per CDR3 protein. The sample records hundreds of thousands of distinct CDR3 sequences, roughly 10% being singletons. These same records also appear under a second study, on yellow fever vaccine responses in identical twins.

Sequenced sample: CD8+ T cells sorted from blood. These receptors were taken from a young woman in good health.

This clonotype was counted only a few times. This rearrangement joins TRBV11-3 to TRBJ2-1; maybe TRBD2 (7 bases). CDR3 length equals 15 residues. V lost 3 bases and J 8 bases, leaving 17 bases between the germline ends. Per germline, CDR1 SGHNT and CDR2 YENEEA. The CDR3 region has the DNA TGTGCCAGCAGCTTCGGGGAACAGGGAGGGGATGAGCAGTTCTTC. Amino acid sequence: CASSFGEQGGDEQFF.

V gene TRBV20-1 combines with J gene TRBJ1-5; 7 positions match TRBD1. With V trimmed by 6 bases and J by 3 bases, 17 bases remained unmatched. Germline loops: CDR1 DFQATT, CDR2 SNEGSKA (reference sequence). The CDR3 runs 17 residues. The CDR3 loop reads CSATGAGVGDVNQPQHF. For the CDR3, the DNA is TGCAGTGCCACAGGGGCCGGGGTAGGGGATGTCAATCAGCCCCAGCATTTT.

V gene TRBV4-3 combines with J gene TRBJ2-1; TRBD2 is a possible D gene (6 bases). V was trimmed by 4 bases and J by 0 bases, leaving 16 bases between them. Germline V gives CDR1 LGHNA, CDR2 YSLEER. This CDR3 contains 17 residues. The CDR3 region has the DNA TGCGCCAGCAGCCTCGATCGGGCGGGGCCCTCCTACAATGAGCAGTTCTTC. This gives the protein CASSLDRAGPSYNEQFF.

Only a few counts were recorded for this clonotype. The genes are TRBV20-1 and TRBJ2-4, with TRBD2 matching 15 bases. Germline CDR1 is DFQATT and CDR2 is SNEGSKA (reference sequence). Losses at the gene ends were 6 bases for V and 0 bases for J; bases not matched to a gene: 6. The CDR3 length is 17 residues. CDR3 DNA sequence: TGCAGTGCCGATGGACTAGCGGGGGGGATAGCCAAAAACATTCAGTACTTC. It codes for CSADGLAGGIAKNIQYF.

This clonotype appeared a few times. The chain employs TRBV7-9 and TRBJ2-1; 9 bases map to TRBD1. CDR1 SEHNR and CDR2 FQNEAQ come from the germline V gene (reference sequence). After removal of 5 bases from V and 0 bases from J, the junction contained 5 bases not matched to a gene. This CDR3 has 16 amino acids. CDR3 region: CASSPRDRDSYNEQFF. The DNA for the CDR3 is TGTGCCAGCAGCCCCCGGGACAGGGACTCCTACAATGAGCAGTTCTTC. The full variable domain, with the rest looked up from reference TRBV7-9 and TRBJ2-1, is DTGVSQNPRHKITKRGQNVTFRCDPISEHNRLYWYRQTLGQGPEFLTYFQNEAQLEKSRLLSDRFSAERPKGSFSTLEIQRTEQGDSAMYLCASSPRDRDSYNEQFFGPGTRLTVL.